Listed below are T cell receptor beta chains from one sample, sequenced in a study of blood T cells in healthy people across ages. TCRdb reprocessed the 5' RACE reads via MiXCR and lists one record per CDR3 protein. In the table there are some 1.5 million distinct CDR3 sequences, over 25% of which are singletons. The sequencing input was blood. Receptors were obtained from a woman in her 30s in good health. CDR3s include the opening cysteine and the closing phenylalanine or tryptophan. Fields, in order: CDR3 protein, CDR3 DNA, D gene, clone size, J gene, V gene. The D gene is left open where the match is weak. Only part of the rows carry a size: once, few, many, or a class if the clone is expanded.

CASSLEQDNEQFF,TGTGCCAGCAGCTTAGAACAGGACAATGAGCAGTTCTTC,NA,few,TRBJ2-1,TRBV11-3
CATTSDISPDYEQYF,TGTGCCACCACCTCGGACATCTCACCTGACTACGAGCAGTACTTC,NA,many,TRBJ2-7,TRBV15
CSAKRTIQETQYF,TGCAGTGCTAAGAGGACCATCCAAGAGACCCAGTACTTC,NA,many,TRBJ2-5,TRBV20-1
CASSELGGGEKLFF,TGTGCCAGCAGTGAACTTGGGGGAGGCGAAAAACTGTTTTTT,NA,NA,TRBJ1-4,TRBV2
CASSFRQGFYEQYF,TGTGCCAGCAGCTTCCGACAGGGATTCTACGAGCAGTACTTC,TRBD1,NA,TRBJ2-7,TRBV5-5
CASSVQTRNTEAFF,TGTGCCAGCTCAGTACAGACGCGAAACACTGAAGCTTTCTTT,NA,few,TRBJ1-1,TRBV18
CASRGTSGTEAFF,TGTGCCAGCAGGGGAACATCTGGCACTGAAGCTTTCTTT,NA,few,TRBJ1-1,TRBV27
CAISETNDRGGEQYF,TGTGCCATCAGTGAAACTAACGACAGGGGTGGCGAGCAGTACTTC,TRBD1,many,TRBJ2-7,TRBV10-3
CASSVGHTNSPLHF,TGTGCCAGCAGCGTAGGACATACTAATTCACCCCTCCACTTT,NA,NA,TRBJ1-6,TRBV9
CASSSQWKRDQPQHF,TGTGCCAGCAGTTCGCAGTGGAAGCGAGATCAGCCCCAGCATTTT,NA,few,TRBJ1-5,TRBV12-3/TRBV12-4
CASSSPGVESSYNEQFF,TGTGCCAGCAGCTCCCCGGGAGTAGAGAGCTCCTACAATGAGCAGTTCTTC,NA,few,TRBJ2-1,TRBV7-9
CASSGTTGGQYF,TGTGCCAGCAGTGGTACGACCGGCGGGCAGTACTTC,NA,few,TRBJ2-5,TRBV12-3/TRBV12-4
CAARPDGQGYNEQFF,TGTGCCGCCAGACCCGACGGACAGGGCTACAATGAGCAGTTCTTC,TRBD1,few,TRBJ2-1,TRBV6-1
CASSLDGTDRYEQYF,TGCGCCAGCAGCTTAGACGGGACAGACCGCTACGAGCAGTACTTC,TRBD1,many,TRBJ2-7,TRBV5-1
CAISEGGLYEQYF,TGTGCCATCAGTGAGGGGGGGTTATACGAGCAGTACTTC,NA,many,TRBJ2-7,TRBV10-3
CASRLGLGGETQYF,TGTGCCAGCAGACTCGGACTAGGAGGGGAGACCCAGTACTTC,TRBD2,few,TRBJ2-5,TRBV12-3/TRBV12-4
CASKAAGTSYNEQFF,TGTGCCAGCAAGGCCGCGGGGACTTCCTACAATGAGCAGTTCTTC,NA,NA,TRBJ2-1,TRBV3-1
CASSPVERAHTEAFF,TGTGCCAGCAGCCCCGTGGAGAGGGCGCACACTGAAGCTTTCTTT,NA,once,TRBJ1-1,TRBV9
CSARDEKSGSNEQFF,TGCAGTGCTAGAGACGAGAAGTCTGGTAGCAATGAGCAGTTCTTC,NA,NA,TRBJ2-1,TRBV20-1
CASSSQVFRTEAFF,TGTGCCAGCAGTTCCCAGGTTTTCCGCACTGAAGCTTTCTTT,NA,many,TRBJ1-1,TRBV6-6
CASSFQAGVSYNEQFF,TGTGCCAGCAGTTTTCAAGCCGGGGTCTCCTACAATGAGCAGTTCTTC,NA,NA,TRBJ2-1,TRBV7-9
CASSRKLGDEQFF,TGCGCCAGCAGCCGGAAACTAGGCGATGAGCAGTTCTTC,NA,NA,TRBJ2-1,TRBV5-1
CASSTGAYLDEQYF,TGTGCCAGCAGCACAGGGGCGTACTTGGACGAGCAGTACTTC,TRBD1,NA,TRBJ2-7,TRBV28
CALGTSGYNEQFF,TGTGCCCTCGGGACTAGCGGCTACAATGAGCAGTTCTTC,TRBD2,many,TRBJ2-1,TRBV10-3
CASSLAETGGGGYTF,TGCGCCAGCAGCTTGGCCGAGACAGGAGGTGGTGGCTACACCTTC,NA,NA,TRBJ1-2,TRBV5-1
CAIRPDTPSTDTQYF,TGTGCCATCAGACCAGACACCCCTAGCACAGATACGCAGTATTTT,NA,NA,TRBJ2-3,TRBV10-3
CASSSLRGSKDTQYF,TGTGCCAGCAGCTCCCTACGGGGGAGTAAGGATACGCAGTATTTT,NA,few,TRBJ2-3,TRBV3-1
CSARDESQNSSLHF,TGCAGTGCTAGAGACGAATCCCAGAATTCATCCCTCCACTTT,NA,once,TRBJ1-6,TRBV20-1
CASSLGDQTNEQFF,TGCGCCAGCAGCTTGGGGGACCAGACGAATGAGCAGTTCTTC,NA,few,TRBJ2-1,TRBV5-1
CASSPRVGGTRGNYEQYF,TGTGCCAGCTCACCACGGGTCGGTGGTACAAGGGGTAACTACGAGCAGTACTTC,NA,NA,TRBJ2-7,TRBV18
CSVGPTRDRGNYGYTF,TGCAGCGTTGGCCCGACCCGGGACAGGGGGAACTATGGCTACACCTTC,TRBD1,many,TRBJ1-2,TRBV29-1
CSVRRTSGPTDTQYF,TGCAGCGTCCGGCGCACTAGCGGACCCACAGATACGCAGTATTTT,TRBD2,NA,TRBJ2-3,TRBV29-1
CATSDLTGELFF,TGTGCCACCAGTGATTTGACCGGGGAGCTGTTTTTT,NA,few,TRBJ2-2,TRBV24-1
CASSLADRYSGYTF,TGCGCCAGCAGCCTAGCAGACAGGTACAGCGGCTACACCTTC,NA,few,TRBJ1-2,TRBV4-3
CASSGELPYEQYF,TGCGCCAGCAGTGGGGAGCTTCCCTACGAGCAGTACTTC,NA,few,TRBJ2-7,TRBV5-1
CASSLSKGNYGYTF,TGTGCCAGCAGTTTATCGAAGGGGAACTATGGCTACACCTTC,NA,many,TRBJ1-2,TRBV27
CSAPSQLADTQYF,TGCAGTGCCCCCAGCCAGTTGGCAGATACGCAGTATTTT,NA,few,TRBJ2-3,TRBV20-1
CASSQDHRHFFFPYGYTF,TGCGCCAGCAGCCAAGATCATCGGCATTTCTTTTTTCCCTATGGCTACACCTTC,NA,NA,TRBJ1-2,TRBV4-1
CASSFSDGSYEQYF,TGTGCCAGCAGTTTCTCCGACGGATCCTACGAGCAGTACTTC,NA,many,TRBJ2-7,TRBV5-1
CASSLIRRDRYGYTF,TGTGCCAGCAGCTTAATTAGGCGGGACAGATATGGCTACACCTTC,TRBD1,NA,TRBJ1-2,TRBV7-8
CASSQRGFSGTDTQYF,TGTGCCAGCAGCCAAAGGGGTTTCTCTGGCACAGATACGCAGTATTTT,NA,NA,TRBJ2-3,TRBV7-2
CASSLRQADGSDTQYF,TGTGCCAGCAGCCTCCGACAGGCCGACGGGTCAGATACGCAGTATTTT,NA,few,TRBJ2-3,TRBV3-1
CASSLAEPNEQFF,TGTGCCAGCAGCTTGGCGGAGCCGAATGAGCAGTTCTTC,NA,once,TRBJ2-1,TRBV7-2
CASSLAEMETQYF,TGTGCCAGCAGCTTAGCGGAGATGGAGACCCAGTACTTC,NA,many,TRBJ2-5,TRBV7-2
CASSSRGDTEAFF,TGCGCCAGCAGTTCTCGTGGGGACACTGAAGCTTTCTTT,NA,many,TRBJ1-1,TRBV5-1
CDSSLGAFPDEQFF,TGTGACAGCAGCTTGGGAGCTTTCCCGGATGAGCAGTTCTTC,NA,NA,TRBJ2-1,TRBV7-2
CASSKSATVTSYEQYF,TGTGCCAGCAGCAAATCCGCGACAGTTACCTCCTACGAGCAGTACTTC,NA,many,TRBJ2-7,TRBV12-3/TRBV12-4
CASSLRGGDIQYF,TGTGCCAGCAGCCTCAGGGGTGGAGACATTCAGTACTTC,NA,many,TRBJ2-4,TRBV12-3/TRBV12-4
CSARDPKSGDTEAFF,TGCAGTGCTAGAGATCCCAAATCGGGGGACACTGAAGCTTTCTTT,NA,few,TRBJ1-1,TRBV20-1
CASSKPGETQYF,TGTGCCAGCTCTAAACCGGGGGAGACCCAGTACTTC,NA,NA,TRBJ2-5,TRBV18
CSAGGPRNNEQFF,TGCAGTGCGGGGGGCCCACGGAACAATGAGCAGTTCTTC,NA,few,TRBJ2-1,TRBV20-1
CASSLGGAETIYYNEQFF,TGTGCCAGCAGTTTAGGGGGGGCCGAAACAATCTACTACAATGAGCAGTTCTTC,NA,once,TRBJ2-1,TRBV28
CASSQAYDASQFF,TGTGCCAGCAGCCAAGCCTATGATGCGTCGCAGTTCTTC,NA,few,TRBJ2-1,TRBV3-1
CSVGPSGPSYEQYF,TGCAGCGTTGGTCCTAGCGGCCCTTCCTACGAGCAGTACTTC,TRBD2,many,TRBJ2-7,TRBV29-1
CASSLGGAMNTEAFF,TGCGCCAGCAGCTTGGGTGGGGCGATGAACACTGAAGCTTTCTTT,NA,few,TRBJ1-1,TRBV5-1
CASSLQISGNDYEQYF,TGTGCCAGCAGCCTCCAAATTAGCGGGAATGACTACGAGCAGTACTTC,TRBD2,many,TRBJ2-7,TRBV6-5
CASSPGQISYEQYF,TGTGCCAGCAGTCCGGGACAGATTTCCTACGAGCAGTACTTC,TRBD1,NA,TRBJ2-7,TRBV6-5
CASSIAYEQYF,TGCGCCAGCAGCATCGCCTACGAGCAGTACTTC,NA,many,TRBJ2-7,TRBV5-1